This TCR beta chain was profiled in a study of blood T cell repertoires in COVID-19. At the level of the study: Sites across the United States, Italy and Spain contributed samples from acute and convalescent COVID-19. Sources were T cells, B-cell-depleted T cells, or PBMCs; the material itself was cDNA or gDNA.

This clone was observed a few times. Per germline, CDR1 KGHDR and CDR2 SFDVKD. With 5 bases removed from V and 0 bases from J, the gap between germline ends came to 7 bases. The CDR3 has 14 amino acids. Seattle participants joined during active infection and were tracked over time. Authors' analysis steps: From reference gene primer amplification, estimates of nucleated cell counts were derived. Clones were read by immunoSEQ multiplex PCR, and TCRdb kept only the in-frame ones, dropping some. V, J and clone size were drawn from that table, and D and trimming were deduced from the DNA. Of over 250,000 clones in the sample, less than 85% were seen once.

The specimen was peripheral blood. This receptor was taken from a human donor with COVID-19, enrolled during active disease. The donor label of this sample is uncertain. The genes are TRBV24-1 and TRBJ2-1; maybe TRBD2 (5 bases). CDR3 amino acids: CATSGGFSYNEQFF. DNA of the CDR3: TGTGCCACCAGTGGAGGGTTCTCCTACAATGAGCAGTTCTTC.